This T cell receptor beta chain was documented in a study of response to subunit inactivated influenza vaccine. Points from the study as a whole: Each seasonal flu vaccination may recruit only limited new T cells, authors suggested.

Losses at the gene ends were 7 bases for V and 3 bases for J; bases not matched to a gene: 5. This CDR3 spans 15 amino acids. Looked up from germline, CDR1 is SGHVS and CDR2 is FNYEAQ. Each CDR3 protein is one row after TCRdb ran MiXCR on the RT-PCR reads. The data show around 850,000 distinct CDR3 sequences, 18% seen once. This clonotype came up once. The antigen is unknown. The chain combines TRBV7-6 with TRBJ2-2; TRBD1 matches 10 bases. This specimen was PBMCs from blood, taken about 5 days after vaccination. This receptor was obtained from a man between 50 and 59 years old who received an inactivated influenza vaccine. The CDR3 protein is CASTLGQGHTGELFF. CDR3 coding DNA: TGTGCCAGCACCTTGGGACAGGGGCACACCGGGGAGCTGTTTTTT.